This T cell receptor beta chain was observed in a study of blood T cell repertoires in COVID-19. Study-level information: The study drew acute and convalescent COVID-19 samples from the United States, Italy and Spain. PBMCs, B-cell-depleted T cells, or T cells provided the cDNA or gDNA that made up the material.

Under the authors' procedure: Reference gene primer amplification gave nucleated cell count estimates. Profiling relied on immunoSEQ multiplex PCR, and the TCRdb table lists in-frame clones only, not all of them. Clone size and V and J calls were adopted from that table, with D and trimming inferred from the DNA. Of about 200,000 clones in the sample, around three quarters were seen once. There are 12 residues in the CDR3. Trimming removed 2 bases from V and 5 bases from J, with 6 bases in between. Germline V gene sequence: CDR1 MDHEN, CDR2 SYDVKM. Sequencing was performed on peripheral blood. The TCR originated in a woman in her sixties or seventies with acute or convalescent COVID-19. The V gene is TRBV28, the J gene TRBJ1-2; D is unclear. The CDR3 nucleotides are TGTGCCAGCAGTTTACAGATGTATGGCTACACCTTC. It specifies CASSLQMYGYTF.